A selection of T cell receptor beta chains follows, all from one sample in a study of blood T cells in healthy people across ages. TCRdb passed the 5' RACE reads through MiXCR, listing each CDR3 protein once. Among roughly 800,000 distinct CDR3 sequences listed, more than 45% were seen once. The sequencing input was blood. The receptors originated from a man younger than 45 in good health. Each CDR3 is given with its conserved first and last residue.

CDR3 length,V gene,J gene,CDR3 protein
14,TRBV3-1,TRBJ1-2,CASSQPGQGYGYTF
17,TRBV5-5,TRBJ2-7,CASSPLPPSEGSYEQYF
14,TRBV5-5,TRBJ2-5,CASSDREKVETQYF
15,TRBV27,TRBJ2-1,CASSFGVALYNEQFF
13,TRBV29-1,TRBJ1-5,CSVREGAGQPQHF
14,TRBV15,TRBJ2-7,CATSRVGRTYEQYF
16,TRBV10-3,TRBJ1-5,CAIGTGQEVGNQPQHF
12,TRBV20-1,TRBJ1-6,CSAQTYGSPLHF
15,TRBV9,TRBJ2-1,CASSGAPAVWNEQFF
14,TRBV2,TRBJ1-5,CASRGMRGGQPQHF
13,TRBV5-1,TRBJ2-3,CASNPGLADTQYF
16,TRBV7-2,TRBJ2-5,CASSFRGQGHLETQYF
13,TRBV20-1,TRBJ2-7,CSARDRTAYEQYF
16,TRBV7-9,TRBJ2-6,CATPMGASSGANVLTF
15,TRBV20-1,TRBJ2-1,CSARDLDRGINEQFF
15,TRBV3-1,TRBJ2-5,CASSQEPGLVETQYF
15,TRBV5-5,TRBJ1-6,CASTPTGTGRAPLHF
15,TRBV2,TRBJ2-5,CASSRARVGGETQYF
12,TRBV14,TRBJ2-5,CASSQVGGTQYF
14,TRBV28,.,CASSFVREGSEQYF
14,TRBV7-7,TRBJ2-1,CASSLGQGRDEQFF
14,TRBV6-1,TRBJ1-2,CASIRGYVDYGYTF
10,TRBV7-9,TRBJ2-1,CATHGGARFF
15,TRBV10-3,TRBJ2-3,CATTKTSGGTDTQYF
15,TRBV15,TRBJ1-2,CATSRDFGTGDGYTF
15,TRBV7-9,.,CASSWGLAPPSTQFF
13,TRBV5-1,TRBJ1-2,CASRPRVNYGYTF
15,TRBV20-1,.,CSARPLLTPPYEQYF
14,TRBV7-8,TRBJ2-7,CASSLTQSVYEQYF
11,TRBV2,TRBJ2-7,CASARRREQYF
14,TRBV4-3,TRBJ2-1,CASSQGTGAHEQFF
16,TRBV4-1,TRBJ2-1,CASSQVPRKAYNEQFF